This T cell receptor (beta chain) was documented in a study of long-term antiretroviral therapy in people with HIV. Whole-study results and caveats: Against controls, HIV repertoires showed narrower ranges of CDR3 length.

On this clone itself: As yet, its antigen is unknown.

Each HIV-infected participant was given treatment in the United States. Germline assignment: CDR1 SGHAT and CDR2 FQNNGV. The CDR3 is made up of 12 amino acids. Trimming stripped 5 bases from V and 2 bases from J, with 7 bases between. Version v3.0 of the immunoSEQ assay ran at survey level. The method was immunoSEQ multiplex PCR; TCRdb's version includes in-frame clones alone and lacks a portion of them. Here the sample spans more than 7,500 clones, around 73% being singletons. The TCR comes from a young man with HIV. Sample: unsorted PBMCs, taken 0.4 years before starting antiretroviral therapy. The gene calls are TRBV11-2 and TRBJ2-7, with D uncertain. CDR3 coding DNA: TGTGCCAGCAGCCCCCGAACCTACGAGCAGTACTTC. Translated: CASSPRTYEQYF.